This T cell receptor (beta chain) was sequenced in a study of T cell therapy after organ transplantation. Overall study: Up to 6 doses were given at 2-week intervals.

Concerning this clone: Its target is unknown.

Here immunoSEQ multiplex PCR was the method, and the copy in TCRdb shows in-frame clones only, minus some. The sample shows about 3,300 clones, roughly four fifths of them seen only once. General study points: Nonresponder repertoires showed strong pretherapy expansions, barely changing post-therapy. Pretherapy CD8 clonality inversely correlated with its fold change after therapy.

Trimming removed 2 bases at V and 1 base at J, with 5 bases between. CDR1 SGHTA and CDR2 FQGNSA come from the germline V gene. This CDR3 comprises 13 residues. The time point: 4-8 weeks after completion of therapy. This receptor was obtained from a human patient who had received a solid organ transplant and had CMV disease. Part of the T cells may come from the graft donor. The sequencing here drew on CD8+ T cells from blood, taken after autologous CMV-specific T cell therapy. This sequence joins TRBV7-2 and TRBJ2-5; D gene unclear. In nucleotides, the CDR3 is TGTGCCAGCAGCTTACCCAGCCAAGAGACCCAGTACTTC. This encodes CASSLPSQETQYF.